The clone carrying this T cell receptor beta chain was seen repeatedly, ten times or more. One end of the junction varies from germline; a read error may be responsible. Next came a second PCR, run for about 6 to 11 cycles, which used a sample-barcoded 5' primer along with a J-beta primer mix. MiXCR, run by TCRdb on the 5' RACE reads, gives a single entry per CDR3 protein. The data hold some 1,500,000 distinct CDR3 sequences, with approximately 39% observed a single time. The sample originates from a study of blood T cells in healthy people across ages. CDR1 SGHRS and CDR2 YFSETQ come from the germline V gene. The CDR3 sequence is 16 residues long. Each donor supplied ten milliliters of peripheral blood.

This chain connects TRBV5-1 to TRBJ2-1; 13 bases align to TRBD2. The origin of this receptor is a woman between 18 and 29 years old in good health. The sample taken for sequencing was blood. CDR3 in amino acids: CASSLGLAGVYNEQFF. The CDR3 DNA follows: TGTGCCAGCAGCTTAGGACTAGCGGGGGTCTACAATGAGCAGTTCTTC. The full variable domain, in which reference TRBV5-1 and TRBJ2-1 provide the parts outside the CDR3, is KAGVTQTPRYLIKTRGQQVTLSCSPISGHRSVSWYQQTPGQGLQFLFEYFSETQRNKGNFPGRFSGRQFSNSRSEMNVSTLELGDSALYLCASSLGLAGVYNEQFFGPGTRLTVL.